Listed here is a single T cell receptor beta chain. What it recognizes is unknown. V gave up 4 bases and J gave up 1 base, with 14 bases separating them. The length of the CDR3 is 15 residues. Germline CDR1 and CDR2: SGHNT and YYREEE (reference sequence). These data belong to a study of PD-1 blockade in mismatch repair-deficient tumors. Study summary: Patients had eleven to twelve mismatch repair-deficient cancer types, all previously treated and progressing.

Assay: immunoSEQ multiplex PCR; the TCRdb copy retains only in-frame clones and omits some. Among about 38,000 clones, roughly 77% were seen once, and the ten largest hold 20% to 25%. PCR or immunohistochemistry showed mismatch repair deficiency in every enrolled patient. TCRs were sequenced from a few patients responding to pembrolizumab. Overall study findings and caveats: After pembrolizumab, tumor-resident clones rose rapidly, then generally contracted before radiologic responses.

Sequencing was performed on peripheral blood, taken 4 weeks after starting pembrolizumab. The chain recombines TRBV5-4 with TRBJ1-1; a possible D gene is TRBD1 (6 bases). The receptor's source is an adult with mismatch repair-deficient cancer. The DNA of the CDR3 is TGTGCCAGCAGCGAGCTAACAGGGTCGAACACTGAAGCTTTCTTT. Its translation: CASSELTGSNTEAFF.